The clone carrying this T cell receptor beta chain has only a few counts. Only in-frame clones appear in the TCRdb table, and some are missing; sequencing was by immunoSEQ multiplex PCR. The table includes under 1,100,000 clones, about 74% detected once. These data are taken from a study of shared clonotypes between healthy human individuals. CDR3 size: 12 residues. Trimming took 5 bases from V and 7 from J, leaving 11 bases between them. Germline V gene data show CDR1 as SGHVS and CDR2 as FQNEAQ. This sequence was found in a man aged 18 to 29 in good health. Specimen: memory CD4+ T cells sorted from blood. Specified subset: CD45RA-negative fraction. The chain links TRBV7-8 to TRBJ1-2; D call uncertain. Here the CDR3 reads CASSPDGVGYTF. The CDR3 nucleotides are TGTGCCAGCAGCCCCGACGGTGTTGGCTACACCTTC.